Below, one T cell receptor beta chain is given with its context. Its binding antigen is unknown. The sample holds no much larger clone one base away, and base qualities are not on file. CDR1 is given as SGHRS and CDR2 as YFSETQ, both from the germline V gene. There are 14 amino acids in the CDR3, from cysteine to phenylalanine inclusive. Here the CDR3 DNA is all that survives: 42 bases in frame from base 1. The germline V end is reduced by 0 bases and the J end by 5 bases; junction bases left unmatched: 2. The sample's time point label, in plain terms: more than 10 months on ibrutinib. For TCR beta library preparation, roughly 2 micrograms of genomic DNA were extracted from the cryopreserved PBMCs. Longitudinal blood samples from CLL patients receiving ibrutinib monotherapy were subjected to high-throughput TCR beta sequencing. The patients took part in an open-label, single-center phase 2 trial of ibrutinib monotherapy.

This sample is part of a study of cytotoxic CD8 clonotypes in ibrutinib-treated CLL (dated by TCRdb to the early 2020s). Context from the whole study: The cohort included about 15 treatment-naive and ten to twelve relapsed/refractory patients; under 18 were IGHV unmutated. On average, each sample had about 250,000 productive templates and 94,082 productive rearrangements. Longitudinal samples were obtainable from about 30% of the roughly 86 participants in the trial. Patients were still on ibrutinib when every remission and progressive disease sample was collected. Cryopreserved peripheral blood mononuclear cells were collected before treatment, at response, and at either disease progression or sustained remission. Responses were partial in around 25 patients and complete in 2; after median approximately 5.5 years follow-up, some 14 stayed in remission and approximately twelve progressed. The response samples were drawn at a median of around eleven months into treatment, with a range of roughly 6 to 36 months.

Here is what the overall study found, with its caveats: Baseline clonality was found to be higher than that of age-matched healthy donors and was strongly correlated with circulating CD8+ T-cell counts. Sampling times were not matched between patients in sustained remission and patients whose disease was progressing, and lymph node repertoires were not examined. Public clonotypes were rare and either shrank or stayed stable during treatment, and the rise in clonality at ibrutinib response reflected expansion of private clonotypes. Clonality rose at ibrutinib response, remained stable during sustained remission, and dropped back toward baseline at progression.

A MiSeq instrument was used for deep resolution sequencing, which targeted depths ranging from 1 in 1 million up to 1 in 200,000 T cells, with coverage averaging 10x for each clonotype. The immunoSEQ hsTCRB Kit was used to generate TCR beta libraries. In the authors' own workflow: The data were analyzed with ImmunoSEQ Analyzer and ImmunoSEQ Data Assistant, and V, D and J gene assignments followed IMGT definitions. Clonality, which ranges from 0 to 1, was calculated by subtracting the normalized Shannon entropy of productive rearrangement frequencies from one. Only overrepresented clonotypes making up at least 0.05% of each patient's repertoire were included in the public clonotype analysis. Some 13 repertoires from age-matched healthy donors, obtained from immuneACCESS, served as clonality controls. The source is immuneACCESS, and TCRdb retained only in-frame sequences with V and J called. Part of the clones is not carried over; for the studies checked, unresolved V genes explain less than half of this, and the remainder is unexplained. D and trimming come from the DNA, and the V and J calls and clone size come from that table. Here the sample has roughly 97,000 clones; 70% to 80% occur a single time. 32% of the sample is taken by the ten largest.

The sequence was collected from a human donor with chronic lymphocytic leukemia. The chain links TRBV5-1 with TRBJ2-1, and 7 junctional nucleotides match TRBD1. This material consisted of PBMCs, taken after 12 months of ibrutinib treatment. The sequence in DNA is TGCGCCAGCAGCTTGGGGACAGGAAACAATGAGCAGTTCTTC. It translates as CASSLGTGNNEQFF.